Listed here are 20 T cell receptor beta chains from one sample, sequenced in a study of blood T cell repertoires in COVID-19. Only in-frame clones appear in the TCRdb table, and some are missing; sequencing was by immunoSEQ multiplex PCR. The sample comprises fewer than 300,000 clones, less than 85% of which are singletons, and about 2.5% rests with the top ten. Specimen: PBMCs or T cells enriched from blood (not recorded which). The receptor source for this set is a woman between 50 and 59 years old who had recovered from COVID-19.

The chain recombines TRBV5-5 with TRBJ1-6, with TRBD1 identical over 8 bases. The CDR3 is 15 residues long. The V segment lost 4 bases and the J segment 6 bases; nucleotides outside the gene matches: 6. CDR1 and CDR2 from the germline V gene are SGHKS and YYEKEE (reference sequence). Here the CDR3 reads CASSEQGVPNSPLHF. CDR3 coding DNA: TGTGCCAGCAGCGAACAGGGGGTTCCTAATTCACCCCTCCACTTT.

This chain joins TRBV3-1 (or the pseudogene TRBV3-2) and TRBJ2-2; 8 nucleotides match TRBD1. This CDR3 has 16 amino acids. V lost 0 bases and J lost 3; bases outside the gene matches: 3. Germline loops: CDR1 LGHDT, CDR2 YNNKEL (reference sequence). Here the CDR3 reads CASSQEHRGDTGELFF. DNA for the CDR3: TGTGCCAGCAGCCAAGAGCACAGGGGGGACACCGGGGAGCTGTTTTTT.

This clone showed up just a few times. The J gene is TRBJ1-1, the V gene TRBV9; TRBD1 matches at 9 bases. The junction had 4 bases not matched to a gene; V was cut back by 2 bases and J by 5 bases. The germline V gene encodes CDR1 SGDLS and CDR2 YYNGEE. The CDR3 length is 14 residues. Here the CDR3 DNA reads TGTGCCAGCAGCGTCGGGACAGGGAGGACTGAAGCTTTCTTT. It encodes CASSVGTGRTEAFF.

The chain joins TRBV2 to TRBJ2-2; tentatively, D is TRBD2 (5 bases). Trimming took 4 bases from V and 4 from J, leaving 13 bases between them. Germline V CDR1 and CDR2: SNHLY, FYNNEI. CDR3 size: 15 residues. The CDR3 here is CASSVPGFGTGELFF. As DNA, the CDR3 is TGTGCCAGCAGTGTTCCGGGATTCGGCACCGGGGAGCTGTTTTTT.

The chain has TRBV2 and TRBJ1-1; 7 nucleotides agree with TRBD1. This CDR3 is built from 16 residues. In germline, CDR1 is SNHLY, CDR2 FYNNEI. Losses at the gene ends were 5 bases for V and 2 bases for J; bases not matched to a gene: 11. The CDR3 is CASSKSAGTDNTEAFF. CDR3 in DNA: TGTGCCAGCAGTAAATCCGCCGGGACAGACAACACTGAAGCTTTCTTT. The whole variable domain, remainder taken from reference TRBV2 and TRBJ1-1, is EPEVTQTPSHQVTQMGQEVILRCVPISNHLYFYWYRQILGQKVEFLVSFYNNEISEKSEIFDDQFSVERPDGSNFTLKIRSTKLEDSAMYFCASSKSAGTDNTEAFFGQGTRLTVV.

The V call is TRBV27, the J call TRBJ1-1; TRBD1 matches 8 bases. Germline CDR1 is MNHEY and CDR2 is SMNVEV (reference sequence). The V and J ends lost 3 bases and 2 bases, in that order; junction bases with no gene match: 5. The CDR3 runs to 15 residues. The CDR3 region is CASSLGDRRNTEAFF. CDR3 nucleotides: TGTGCCAGCAGTTTGGGGGACAGGAGAAACACTGAAGCTTTCTTT.

The genes are TRBV7-9 and TRBJ1-3; no clear D. Trimming took off 5 bases at V and 0 bases at J, with 8 bases between the two ends. Germline CDR1 reads SEHNR; CDR2 reads FQNEAQ (reference sequence). The CDR3 sequence is 14 residues long. CDR3 DNA: TGTGCCAGCAGCATGTTTTACTCTGGAAACACCATATATTTT. Translation gives CASSMFYSGNTIYF.

This clone occurred once. V and J are TRBV19 and TRBJ1-2; possible D gene TRBD1, 5 bases. The CDR3 is 14 amino acids. Germline V gene lookup returns CDR1 LNHDA and CDR2 SQIVND (reference sequence). Between the trimmed V and J ends, which lost 6 bases and 4 bases, there was a span of 15 bases. CDR3 in amino acids: CASSPRDSSYGYTF. The CDR3 coding sequence is TGTGCCAGTAGCCCCCGGGACTCCTCCTATGGCTACACCTTC.

The chain has TRBV30 and TRBJ1-2, with 7 bases that match TRBD1. CDR1 and CDR2 from the germline V gene are GTSNPN and SVGIG (reference sequence). The CDR3 is made up of 13 amino acids. V dropped 3 bases and J dropped 8; count of bases not matched to a gene: 9. CDR3 coding DNA: TGTGCCTGGAGAATGGGACAGCCCTCGGGCTACACCTTC. Translating it yields CAWRMGQPSGYTF.

This clone is a singleton in its sample. The rearrangement joins TRBV2 to TRBJ1-6; no definite D call. Germline CDR1 reads SNHLY; CDR2 reads FYNNEI. The CDR3 loop spans 14 amino acids. Trimming shortened V by 6 bases and J by 13 bases, and 19 bases separated the two germline ends. As DNA, the CDR3 is TGTGCCAGCAGCCTGGAGGGTAATCGGATGCCCCTCCACTTT. This codes for CASSLEGNRMPLHF. The full variable domain, its missing parts supplied by reference TRBV2 and TRBJ1-6, is EPEVTQTPSHQVTQMGQEVILRCVPISNHLYFYWYRQILGQKVEFLVSFYNNEISEKSEIFDDQFSVERPDGSNFTLKIRSTKLEDSAMYFCASSLEGNRMPLHFGNGTRLTVT.

The V gene is TRBV3-1 (or the pseudogene TRBV3-2), the J gene TRBJ2-7; D is uncertain. Germline CDR1 LGHDT, CDR2 YNNKEL (reference sequence). Trimming removed 4 bases from V and 3 bases from J, with 7 bases in between. The CDR3 length is 12 residues. The CDR3 sequence: CASSLSGYEQYF. Written as DNA, the CDR3 is TGTGCCAGCAGCCTTAGTGGCTACGAGCAGTACTTC.

The V and J genes are TRBV19 and TRBJ1-1; a possible D gene is TRBD1 (6 bases). V lost 11 bases and J lost 5, with 15 bases in between. This CDR3 is built from 12 residues. Germline V lookup: CDR1 LNHDA, CDR2 SQIVND (reference sequence). CDR3 protein: CAVRGGATEAFF. CDR3 in DNA: TGTGCCGTCCGAGGGGGAGCAACTGAAGCTTTCTTT.

In its sample, this clone was seen once. The chain joins TRBV19 to TRBJ1-5; possibly TRBD1 for D (6 bases). Between the trimmed V and J ends, which lost 4 bases and 0 bases, there was a span of 10 bases. This CDR3 is built from 15 residues. CDR1 LNHDA and CDR2 SQIVND come from the germline V gene (reference sequence). The CDR3 DNA reads TGTGCCAGTAGTACGCAGGACAGTAGCAATCAGCCCCAGCATTTT. This encodes CASSTQDSSNQPQHF.

The V and J genes are TRBV12-3 or TRBV12-4 and TRBJ2-7, with D tentatively TRBD2 (6 bases). Trimming pared 2 bases from V and 3 bases from J, leaving 8 bases between. The CDR3 consists of 13 residues. In DNA, the CDR3 is TGTGCCAGCAGTTTAAGGGGAGGCTACGAGCAGTACTTC. It translates to CASSLRGGYEQYF.

The chain links TRBV7-9 to TRBJ2-3, with 14 positions matching TRBD2. CDR1 is SEHNR and CDR2 is FQNEAQ in the germline V gene (reference sequence). J lost 2 bases, V lost 4 bases, and 11 bases had no gene match. CDR3 length equals 19 residues. The CDR3 DNA sequence: TGTGCCAGCAGCTCGAGTCCGGGACTAGCGGGGGCCGACACAGATACGCAGTATTTT. Encoded protein: CASSSSPGLAGADTDTQYF.

This clone has just one count. The chain recombines TRBV4-1 with TRBJ1-5; TRBD1 matches at 7 bases. The CDR3 is 13 residues long. The germline V gene has CDR1 MGHRA and CDR2 YSYEKL. V gave up 6 bases and J gave up 5 bases; unmatched junction bases: 4. The CDR3 is CASSPGGYQPQHF. The DNA for the CDR3 is TGCGCCAGCAGTCCAGGGGGATATCAGCCCCAGCATTTT.

The chain is built from TRBV27 and TRBJ2-7; the D gene is possibly TRBD1 (5 bases). Trimming took off 2 bases at V and 2 bases at J, with 13 bases between the two ends. The germline V gene encodes CDR1 MNHEY and CDR2 SMNVEV (reference sequence). The CDR3 is made up of 15 amino acids. For the CDR3, the DNA is TGTGCCAGCAGTTTACAGGGCCCCGTGACCTACGAGCAGTACTTC. The encoded protein is CASSLQGPVTYEQYF.

This clone was picked up one time. CDR3 loop: CASSLDPGGRQQFF. The DNA for the CDR3 is TGTGCCAGCAGCCTAGATCCCGGTGGCAGGCAGCAGTTCTTC. The V gene is TRBV7-9, the J gene TRBJ2-1; the D is unclear. Trimming took off 5 bases at V and 11 bases at J, with 19 bases between the two ends. The CDR3 totals 14 residues. Germline V CDR1 and CDR2: SEHNR, FQNEAQ (reference sequence).

The rearrangement uses TRBV4-2 and TRBJ2-2; TRBD2 agrees at 8 bases. CDR1 is LGHNA, CDR2 YNFKEQ, per germline. The CDR3 has 18 residues. With 0 bases clipped from V and 4 bases from J, the junction kept 10 bases outside the gene matches. Here the CDR3 reads CASSQEVWREAGTGELFF. DNA for the CDR3: TGTGCCAGCAGCCAAGAAGTTTGGCGGGAGGCGGGCACCGGGGAGCTGTTTTTT.

This sequence joins TRBV6-2 or TRBV6-3 and TRBJ2-5, with D tentatively TRBD2 (6 bases). The CDR3 covers 15 residues. With 5 bases removed from V and 3 bases from J, the gap between germline ends came to 16 bases. Germline CDR1 and CDR2: MNHEY and SVGEGT. In nucleotides, the CDR3 is TGTGCCAGCAGTACCCCCAGACTAGAGGAAGAGACCCAGTACTTC. Protein: CASSTPRLEEETQYF.